Below, 30 T cell receptor beta chains from the same sample are listed, as sequenced in a study of identifying expanded T cells in peripheral blood. The assay was immunoSEQ multiplex PCR, and TCRdb's table has in-frame clones only and misses some. The table includes 75,000 to 95,000 clones, 89% detected once. The source material was blood. Receptor source: a person aged 18 to 75 in good health.

This chain connects TRBV5-4 to TRBJ2-2, with a weak D call TRBD2 (6 bases). Looked up from germline, CDR1 is SGHNT and CDR2 is YYREEE (reference sequence). The V end lost 4 bases, the J end lost 4 bases, and 17 bases lay between the germline ends. CDR3 length: 16 amino acids. The CDR3 DNA follows: TGTGCCAGCAGCACACTAGCTTCTCGTAGCACCGGGGAGCTGTTTTTT. Translated, it gives CASSTLASRSTGELFF.

Concerning this clone itself: At the DNA level, this CDR3 is encoded by other sequences in the same sample as well. V is TRBV7-3 and J is TRBJ2-3; weak D call: TRBD2 (5 bases). CDR3 length: 14 residues. V was shortened by 1 base and J by 3 bases, with 8 bases between the two germline ends. The germline CDR1 and CDR2 sequences are SGHTA and FQGTGA. CDR3 sequence (DNA): TGTGCCAGCAGCTTAAACCCGGGGACAGATACGCAGTATTTT. This gives the protein CASSLNPGTDTQYF.

The chain couples TRBV7-9 to TRBJ1-5; no firm D call. Deletions cut 2 bases from V and 4 bases from J, with 3 bases between. The CDR3 contains 12 residues. Germline V CDR1 and CDR2: SEHNR, FQNEAQ (reference sequence). CDR3 DNA sequence: TGTGCCAGCAGCTTAAGTAATCAGCCCCAGCATTTT. It codes for CASSLSNQPQHF.

The gene calls are TRBV27 and TRBJ1-6, with D hard to call. CDR3 size: 12 residues. V shed 2 bases and J shed 7 bases, with 3 bases lying between them. The germline gives CDR1 MNHEY, CDR2 SMNVEV (reference sequence). Here the CDR3 reads CASSLLNSPLHF. CDR3 nucleotides: TGTGCCAGCAGTTTACTAAATTCACCCCTCCACTTT.

This chain links TRBV4-1 with TRBJ1-3; TRBD1 matches 7 bases. The CDR3 runs 15 residues. Germline V gene lookup returns CDR1 MGHRA and CDR2 YSYEKL. Losses at the gene ends were 3 bases for V and 3 bases for J; bases not matched to a gene: 5. CDR3 DNA: TGCGCCAGCAGCCACCTTGACAGGGATGGAAACACCATATATTTT. It codes for CASSHLDRDGNTIYF.

This chain uses TRBV7-2 with TRBJ1-6; D unresolved. V shed 5 bases and J shed 6 bases, with 8 bases lying between them. Germline V gene sequence: CDR1 SGHTA, CDR2 FQGNSA. The CDR3 sequence is 13 residues long. In nucleotides, the CDR3 is TGTGCCAGCAGCCAAGCCTCTAATTCACCCCTCCACTTT. This sequence encodes CASSQASNSPLHF.

CDR3: CASSFHPRGLNTEAFF. CDR3 nucleotide sequence: TGCGCCAGCAGCTTCCATCCCAGGGGCCTGAACACTGAAGCTTTCTTT. V usage is TRBV4-1 and J usage is TRBJ1-1; maybe TRBD1 (6 bases). The germline CDR1 and CDR2 sequences are MGHRA and YSYEKL. The CDR3 runs to 16 residues. V shed 5 bases and J shed 0 bases, with 16 bases lying between them.

V usage is TRBV10-3 and J usage is TRBJ2-7; 10 positions match TRBD1. The length of the CDR3 is 14 residues. The V gene end was trimmed by 6 bases and the J gene end by 4 bases; junction bases not matched to a gene: 6. CDR1 is ENHRY and CDR2 is SYGVKD in the germline V gene. The DNA of the CDR3 is TGTGCCATCAGCGAACCGGGACAGGGGTACGAGCAGTACTTC. As protein: CAISEPGQGYEQYF.

The V call is TRBV7-3, the J call TRBJ2-3; possibly TRBD1 for D (6 bases). CDR1 is SGHTA and CDR2 is FQGTGA in the germline V gene. V was cut by 4 bases and J by 1 base, with 9 bases left in between. CDR3 size: 14 residues. DNA for the CDR3: TGTGCCAGCAGCTGGGCAGGGGGCACAGATACGCAGTATTTT. This codes for CASSWAGGTDTQYF.

This clone was picked up one time. V and J are TRBV6-5 and TRBJ1-5; D not certain. CDR3 length: 11 residues. Deletions cut 7 bases from V and 3 bases from J, with 4 bases between. The germline CDR1 and CDR2 sequences are MNHEY and SVGAGI. This CDR3 reads CASTNNQPQHF. In DNA form, the CDR3 reads TGTGCCAGCACCAACAATCAGCCCCAGCATTTT.

The V call is TRBV7-2, the J call TRBJ2-6, with 7 bases that match TRBD1. The CDR3 contains 18 residues. Trimming took 4 bases from V and 1 from J; bases not matched to a gene: 10. Germline V gene data show CDR1 as SGHTA and CDR2 as FQGNSA. The CDR3 nucleotides read TGTGCCAGCAGCTCCAATCCCGGGACAGAGTCTGGGGCCAACGTCCTGACTTTC. This gives the protein CASSSNPGTESGANVLTF.

The chain is built from TRBV9 and TRBJ2-2, with D perhaps being TRBD1 or TRBD2 (5 bases each). Germline V gives CDR1 SGDLS, CDR2 YYNGEE. Trimming left V 6 bases short and J 2 bases short, with 14 bases between. The CDR3 has 15 amino acids. CDR3 protein: CASTPGGTNTGELFF. The CDR3 DNA reads as TGTGCCAGCACCCCTGGGGGAACTAACACCGGGGAGCTGTTTTTT.

This chain links TRBV18 with TRBJ1-5; TRBD1 matches at 10 bases. V lost 3 bases to trimming and J lost 3 bases; unmatched junction nucleotides: 5. Germline CDR1 is KGHSH and CDR2 is LQKENI. The CDR3 totals 16 residues. As DNA, the CDR3 is TGTGCCAGCTCACCGGGACAGGGGATTGTCAATCAGCCCCAGCATTTT. Its protein is CASSPGQGIVNQPQHF.

Here the CDR3 reads CASSLSLAGEQFF. In nucleotides, the CDR3 is TGTGCCAGCAGTTTATCCCTAGCAGGTGAGCAGTTCTTC. The chain employs TRBV27 and TRBJ2-1; tentative D call: TRBD2 (5 bases). In germline, CDR1 is MNHEY, CDR2 SMNVEV (reference sequence). This CDR3 spans 13 amino acids. Trimming took off 0 bases at V and 9 bases at J, with 9 bases between the two ends.

The CDR3 DNA reads as TGTGCCAGCAGCTCCGGACAGGTTAGCTATGGCTACACCTTC. It yields the protein CASSSGQVSYGYTF. The chain couples TRBV7-9 to TRBJ1-2; 7 bases agree with TRBD1. J was trimmed by 4 bases and V by 4 bases; bases with no gene match: 6. The CDR3 is made up of 14 amino acids. The germline V gene encodes CDR1 SEHNR and CDR2 FQNEAQ (reference sequence).

This clone came up once. CDR3 in DNA: TGTGCCAGCGCCAGGAGCTCCTACGAGCAGTACTTC. Protein sequence: CASARSSYEQYF. V gene TRBV6-6 combines with J gene TRBJ2-7; unclear D gene. Trimming left V 8 bases short and J 0 bases short, with 8 bases between. CDR1 and CDR2 (germline): MNHNY, SVGAGI (reference sequence). This CDR3 contains 12 residues.

The chain joins TRBV7-2 to TRBJ2-5; D might be TRBD2 (5 bases). The CDR3 is 15 amino acids. Germline V gene lookup returns CDR1 SGHTA and CDR2 FQGNSA. V was cut by 1 base and J by 5 bases, with 14 bases left in between. The CDR3 DNA sequence: TGTGCCAGCAGCTTAGACTCTAGCTTCACCGAGACCCAGTACTTC. Amino acid sequence: CASSLDSSFTETQYF.

This sequence joins TRBV7-2 and TRBJ2-5; D not resolved. Germline CDR1 is SGHTA and CDR2 is FQGNSA. CDR3 length: 16 amino acids. Trimming took 2 bases from V and 2 from J, leaving 15 bases between them. The CDR3 loop reads CASSLFPLGIQETQYF. CDR3 coding DNA: TGTGCCAGCAGCTTATTTCCCCTAGGGATTCAAGAGACCCAGTACTTC.

This rearrangement joins TRBV12-1 to TRBJ1-5. TRBV12-1 is a documented pseudogene. This CDR3 spans 10 amino acids. The CDR3 sequence: CASSFHTQHF. In DNA form, the CDR3 reads TGTGCCAGCAGCTTCCATACCCAGCATTTT.

This sequence joins TRBV7-2 and TRBJ2-7; maybe TRBD2 (5 bases). V was clipped by 4 bases and J by 4 bases, with 8 bases between them. Germline loops: CDR1 SGHTA, CDR2 FQGNSA. The CDR3 covers 12 residues. The CDR3 DNA follows: TGTGCCAGCAGCTCGGCGGGTTACGAGCAGTACTTC. As protein: CASSSAGYEQYF.

This chain links TRBV7-2 with TRBJ2-7; a weak D match, TRBD2 (6 bases). V shed 1 base and J shed 4 bases, with 11 bases lying between them. This CDR3 region has 14 residues. Germline V lookup: CDR1 SGHTA, CDR2 FQGNSA. The chain's CDR3 is CASSLGTNQYEQYF. The CDR3 region has the DNA TGTGCCAGCAGCTTAGGGACTAACCAATACGAGCAGTACTTC.

This clone was observed once. The chain recombines TRBV6-4 with TRBJ1-5, with a weak D call TRBD1 (5 bases). Germline V lookup: CDR1 MRHNA, CDR2 SNTAGT. V was shortened by 7 bases and J by 7 bases, with 11 bases between the two germline ends. CDR3 length: 12 residues. CDR3 in amino acids: CASNVGDQPQHF. The CDR3 DNA follows: TGTGCCAGCAACGTAGGGGACCAGCCCCAGCATTTT.

The chain links TRBV2 to TRBJ1-2; TRBD1 might be the D (6 bases). This CDR3 has 17 residues. V shed 4 bases and J shed 4 bases, with 22 bases lying between them. CDR1 and CDR2 from the germline V gene are SNHLY and FYNNEI. The CDR3 DNA reads TGTGCCAGCAGTGCGGGTGGGGGGACACTTTCGGGCTATGGCTACACCTTC. Translating gives CASSAGGGTLSGYGYTF.

This chain joins TRBV9 and TRBJ2-1, with 15 bases identical to TRBD2. Losses at the gene ends were 4 bases for V and 9 bases for J; bases not matched to a gene: 5. The CDR3 runs to 15 residues. Germline CDR1 is SGDLS and CDR2 is YYNGEE. CDR3 DNA: TGTGCCAGCAGCCGGACTAGCGGGGGGGTCCCTGAGCAGTTCTTC. Translated: CASSRTSGGVPEQFF.

The chain combines TRBV27 with TRBJ1-5; D is perhaps TRBD1 (5 bases). The CDR3 is 12 amino acids. Trimming took 5 bases from V and 9 from J, leaving 11 bases between them. Germline CDR1 is MNHEY and CDR2 is SMNVEV (reference sequence). DNA for the CDR3: TGTGCCAGCAGTCGGGGGATGGGGCCCCAGCATTTT. As protein: CASSRGMGPQHF.

The chain joins TRBV5-1 to TRBJ2-7; 7 bases match TRBD1. The J segment lost 3 bases and the V segment lost 0 bases, leaving 9 bases of the junction unmatched. The germline CDR1 and CDR2 sequences are SGHRS and YFSETQ. The CDR3 consists of 16 residues. The CDR3, as DNA: TGCGCCAGCAGCTTGGACCCCCGGGACAGTCTCTACGAGCAGTACTTC. It is translated as CASSLDPRDSLYEQYF.

The chain combines TRBV29-1 with TRBJ2-2; perhaps TRBD2 as D (6 bases). Per the germline V gene, CDR1 is SQVTM and CDR2 is ANQGSEA. V was shortened by 4 bases and J by 6 bases, with 15 bases between the two germline ends. This CDR3 comprises 14 residues. The CDR3 DNA reads TGCAGCGTTGTTGGCGGGAATGAACCCGGGGAGCTGTTTTTT. Protein product: CSVVGGNEPGELFF.

This chain uses TRBV4-3 with TRBJ2-1; 8 bases fit TRBD2. The ends lost 8 bases at V and 2 bases at J; junction bases unmatched: 2. There are 13 residues in the CDR3. Per germline, CDR1 LGHNA and CDR2 YSLEER. CDR3 in amino acids: CASGGGTYNEQFF. CDR3 bases: TGCGCCAGCGGCGGGGGGACCTACAATGAGCAGTTCTTC.

CDR3 nucleotides: TGTGCCAGCTCATCTTCTAAGGCGGACGGTCACTCCTACGAGCAGTACTTC. Translated: CASSSSKADGHSYEQYF. The V gene is TRBV18, the J gene TRBJ2-7; D is undetermined. Germline V gives CDR1 KGHSH, CDR2 LQKENI. CDR3 size: 17 residues. V was cut by 5 bases and J by 0 bases, with 20 bases left in between.

The chain is built from TRBV7-2 and TRBJ1-5, with D possibly being TRBD1 (6 bases). The germline V gene has CDR1 SGHTA and CDR2 FQGNSA. The V gene lost 3 bases and the J gene lost 5 bases, with 11 bases spanning the gap. CDR3 length: 14 residues. CDR3 coding DNA: TGTGCCAGCAGCTTGAAGACAGGTGATCAGCCCCAGCATTTT. This sequence encodes CASSLKTGDQPQHF.